Following are 10 T cell receptor beta chains from one sample sequenced in a study of cytomegalovirus exposure and HLA in healthy donors. Amplification used 60 Vbeta primers and 13 Jbeta primers. Only in-frame clones appear in the TCRdb table, and some are missing; sequencing was by immunoSEQ multiplex PCR. The sample includes about 100,000 clones, under 80% of them seen just once. The source material was PBMCs. The receptors shown here come from a woman between 18 and 30 years old in good health and CMV-seropositive.

The chain has TRBV9 and TRBJ2-4; D gene ambiguous. The CDR3 consists of 15 residues. With 0 bases removed from V and 1 base from J, the gap between germline ends came to 8 bases. Per germline, CDR1 SGDLS and CDR2 YYNGEE. CDR3 nucleotide sequence: TGTGCCAGCAGCGTAGAAGGAGACGCCAAAAACATTCAGTACTTC. It yields the protein CASSVEGDAKNIQYF.

This clone was detected once. The chain carries TRBV6-6 and TRBJ1-2; D might be TRBD1 (5 bases). CDR1 MNHNY and CDR2 SVGAGI come from the germline V gene (reference sequence). V was clipped by 7 bases and J by 5 bases, with 11 bases between them. The CDR3 length is 12 residues. CDR3 nucleotides: TGTGCCAGCAACGGCCGGGGGTATGGCTACACCTTC. Protein: CASNGRGYGYTF.

V usage is TRBV6-1 and J usage is TRBJ2-6, with D hard to call. Between the trimmed V and J ends, which lost 0 bases and 10 bases, there was a span of 10 bases. Germline V gene data show CDR1 as MNHNS and CDR2 as SASEGT. There are 14 residues in the CDR3. CDR3: CASSEAQDGNVLTF. In DNA form, the CDR3 reads TGTGCCAGCAGTGAAGCGCAGGATGGGAACGTCCTGACTTTC.

The V and J genes are TRBV6-5 and TRBJ1-1; no definite D call. V was pared by 10 bases and J by 11 bases, with 20 bases between. The CDR3 is made up of 12 amino acids. Germline CDR1 reads MNHEY; CDR2 reads SVGAGI. CDR3 DNA: TGTGCCACCACCTCCAATGAGTTAAAGGCTTTCTTT. Translated, it gives CATTSNELKAFF.

The chain has TRBV19 and TRBJ1-2; 12 positions agree with TRBD1. CDR3 length equals 15 residues. Germline V gene lookup returns CDR1 LNHDA and CDR2 SQIVND (reference sequence). The V gene end was trimmed by 5 bases and the J gene end by 4 bases; junction bases not matched to a gene: 5. The CDR3 sequence is CASSPRDRGLYGYTF. The DNA for the CDR3 is TGTGCCAGTAGTCCCCGGGACAGGGGGCTCTATGGCTACACCTTC. Full variable domain (missing parts from reference TRBV19 and TRBJ1-2): DGGITQSPKYLFRKEGQNVTLSCEQNLNHDAMYWYRQDPGQGLRLIYYSQIVNDFQKGDIAEGYSVSREKKESFPLTVTSAQKNPTAFYLCASSPRDRGLYGYTFGSGTRLTVV.

CDR3 in amino acids: CASSLDRGELFF. The DNA for the CDR3 is TGTGCCAGCAGCTTAGATCGCGGGGAGCTGTTTTTT. The V and J genes are TRBV7-9 and TRBJ2-2; no definite D call. The CDR3 sequence is 12 residues long. Germline V gene data show CDR1 as SEHNR and CDR2 as FQNEAQ (reference sequence). Trimming pared 1 base from V and 7 bases from J, leaving 4 bases between. Based on the CDR3 plus reference TRBV7-9 and TRBJ2-2, the full variable domain is DTGVSQNPRHKITKRGQNVTFRCDPISEHNRLYWYRQTLGQGPEFLTYFQNEAQLEKSRLLSDRFSAERPKGSFSTLEIQRTEQGDSAMYLCASSLDRGELFFGEGSRLTVL.

This clone was counted a few times. The rearrangement joins TRBV27 to TRBJ2-7; the match to TRBD1 covers 11 bases. The V and J ends lost 7 bases and 3 bases, in that order; junction bases with no gene match: 5. The germline V gene has CDR1 MNHEY and CDR2 SMNVEV (reference sequence). This CDR3 spans 14 amino acids. The CDR3 DNA reads TGTGCCAGCATCCCTGGGACAGGGGGCTACGAGCAGTACTTC. Amino acids: CASIPGTGGYEQYF.

The chain combines TRBV5-6 with TRBJ2-7; 10 positions match TRBD1. The length of the CDR3 is 16 residues. Germline loops: CDR1 SGHDT, CDR2 YYEEEE. V was clipped by 1 base and J by 4 bases; unmatched bases: 8. The CDR3 region has the DNA TGTGCCAGCAGCTTGTCTAGCGACAGGGGGCTATACGAGCAGTACTTC. Residues: CASSLSSDRGLYEQYF.

This clone came up once. CDR3 amino acids: CASSPPGTRGYEQYF. The CDR3, as DNA: TGCGCCAGCAGCCCCCCCGGAACTAGAGGCTACGAGCAGTACTTC. The rearrangement uses TRBV4-1 and TRBJ2-7, with a possible D match to TRBD2 (5 bases). The germline gives CDR1 MGHRA, CDR2 YSYEKL. The V end was cut by 4 bases, the J end by 3 bases, with 16 bases between. This CDR3 region has 15 residues.

The chain links TRBV7-8 to TRBJ2-5, with D possibly being TRBD2 (5 bases). Germline CDR1 reads SGHVS; CDR2 reads FQNEAQ. The ends were cut back, 5 bases at V and 1 base at J, with 17 bases in the middle. The CDR3 has 16 amino acids. The DNA of the CDR3 is TGTGCCAGCAGCGCCCCCCCGGCTAGCCCCCAAGAGACCCAGTACTTC. Protein sequence: CASSAPPASPQETQYF.